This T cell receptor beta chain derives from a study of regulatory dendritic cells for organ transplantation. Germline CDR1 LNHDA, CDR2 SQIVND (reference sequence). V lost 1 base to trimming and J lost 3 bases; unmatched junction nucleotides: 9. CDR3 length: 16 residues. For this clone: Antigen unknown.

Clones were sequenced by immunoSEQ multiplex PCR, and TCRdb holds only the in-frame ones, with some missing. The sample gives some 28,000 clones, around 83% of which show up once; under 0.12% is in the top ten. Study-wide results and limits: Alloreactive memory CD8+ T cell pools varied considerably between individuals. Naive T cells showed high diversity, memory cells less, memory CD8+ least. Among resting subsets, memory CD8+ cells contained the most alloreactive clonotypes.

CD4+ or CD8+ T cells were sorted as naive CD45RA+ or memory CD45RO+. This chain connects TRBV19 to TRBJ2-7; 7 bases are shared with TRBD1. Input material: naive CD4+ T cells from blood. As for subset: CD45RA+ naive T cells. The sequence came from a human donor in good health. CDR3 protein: CASSIGGQLPFYEQYF. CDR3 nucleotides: TGTGCCAGTAGTATAGGGGGACAGCTCCCGTTCTACGAGCAGTACTTC.